Each of the 17 T cell receptor beta chains below was sequenced from the same sample in a study of spatial heterogeneity in lung cancer. Time point of the sample: blood at routine non-recurrence follow-up after resection. TCRdb re-called the 5' RACE reads with MiXCR, one entry per CDR3 protein. The sample yields 110,000 or so distinct CDR3 sequences, 10% to 13% seen once. The material sequenced was PBMCs, taken at follow-up. Receptors were obtained from a female donor with early-stage non-small cell lung cancer.

This chain uses TRBV7-6 with TRBJ1-1; a possible D gene is TRBD1 (5 bases). The germline gives CDR1 SGHVS, CDR2 FNYEAQ. This CDR3 has 13 amino acids. V lost 6 bases and J lost 4, with 12 bases in between. The CDR3 here is CASSIAGRTEAFF. In DNA form, the CDR3 reads TGTGCCAGCAGTATTGCAGGGCGCACTGAAGCTTTCTTT. The full variable domain, in which reference TRBV7-6 and TRBJ1-1 provide the parts outside the CDR3, is GAGVSQSPRYKVTKRGQDVALRCDPISGHVSLYWYRQALGQGPEFLTYFNYEAQQDKSGLPNDRFSAERPEGSISTLTIQRTEQRDSAMYRCASSIAGRTEAFFGQGTRLTVV.

This clonotype has more than one count but fewer than ten. This chain uses TRBV19 with TRBJ1-1, with a weak D call TRBD1 (5 bases). V was pared by 7 bases and J by 4 bases, with 16 bases between. The germline gives CDR1 LNHDA, CDR2 SQIVND (reference sequence). The CDR3 has 14 residues. CDR3 sequence: CASNRQGGITEAFF. CDR3 in DNA: TGTGCCAGTAATCGCCAGGGCGGGATCACTGAAGCTTTCTTT.

The rearrangement joins TRBV25-1 to TRBJ2-7; D is perhaps TRBD1 (6 bases). This CDR3 is built from 14 residues. The V and J ends lost 6 bases and 5 bases respectively, with 17 bases between them. Germline V gives CDR1 MGHDK, CDR2 SYGVNS. The DNA of the CDR3 is TGTGCCAGCAGCGACACAGGGTTTTCCCACGAGCAGTACTTC. Translating gives CASSDTGFSHEQYF.

The DNA for the CDR3 is TGTGCCACCAGCAGAGATCGTGGGACAGAGTCCAAAGCTTTCTTT. Encoded protein: CATSRDRGTESKAFF. The chain carries TRBV15 and TRBJ1-1; 7 nucleotides line up with TRBD1. CDR3 length: 15 amino acids. In germline, CDR1 is LNHNV, CDR2 YYDKDF (reference sequence). The V segment lost 0 bases and the J segment 9 bases; nucleotides outside the gene matches: 10.

The J gene is TRBJ2-3, the V gene TRBV24-1; 11 positions agree with TRBD2. The V gene end was trimmed by 7 bases and the J gene end by 5 bases; junction bases not matched to a gene: 1. The CDR3 has 13 residues. The V gene's germline CDR1 is KGHDR and CDR2 SFDVKD. The CDR3 reads CATRGTSGDTQYF. The CDR3 DNA follows: TGTGCCACCAGGGGGACTAGCGGAGATACGCAGTATTTT.

By frequency in the sample, this clonotype is medium-sized. The J gene is TRBJ2-5, the V gene TRBV29-1, with D perhaps matching TRBD1 (6 bases). With 7 bases removed from V and 2 bases from J, the gap between germline ends came to 14 bases. The CDR3 covers 13 residues. CDR1 is SQVTM, CDR2 ANQGSEA, per germline. The CDR3 DNA follows: TGCAGCGCCCGGACAGAACTTCAAGAGACCCAGTACTTC. This encodes CSARTELQETQYF. The complete variable domain, with remaining parts taken from reference TRBV29-1 and TRBJ2-5, reads SAVISQKPSRDICQRGTSLTIQCQVDSQVTMMFWYRQQPGQSLTLIATANQGSEATYESGFVIDKFPISRPNLTFSTLTVSNMSPEDSSIYLCSARTELQETQYFGPGTRLLVL.

This clonotype was seen a handful of times. This rearrangement joins TRBV5-5 to TRBJ1-1; unclear D gene. The CDR3 is 16 amino acids. Deletions cut 5 bases from V and 5 bases from J, with 22 bases between. Germline-derived CDR1 and CDR2 are SGHKS and YYEKEE (reference sequence). In nucleotides, the CDR3 is TGTGCCAGCAGTGATGAGGTTTCCTGGGGTTTGACTGAAGCTTTCTTT. Translating gives CASSDEVSWGLTEAFF.

The chain joins TRBV5-1 to TRBJ2-3; TRBD1 agrees at 7 bases. V dropped 1 base and J dropped 0; count of bases not matched to a gene: 11. Germline CDR1 is SGHRS and CDR2 is YFSETQ. The CDR3 runs to 18 residues. The chain's CDR3 is CASSLRTGSTVSTDTQYF. Here the CDR3 DNA reads TGCGCCAGCAGCTTGAGGACAGGTAGTACAGTTAGCACAGATACGCAGTATTTT. Supplemented by reference TRBV5-1 and TRBJ2-3, the full variable domain reads KAGVTQTPRYLIKTRGQQVTLSCSPISGHRSVSWYQQTPGQGLQFLFEYFSETQRNKGNFPGRFSGRQFSNSRSEMNVSTLELGDSALYLCASSLRTGSTVSTDTQYFGPGTRLTVL.

This clonotype appeared a few times. The chain uses TRBV20-1 and TRBJ1-5, with a weak D call TRBD1 (5 bases). The germline gives CDR1 DFQATT, CDR2 SNEGSKA (reference sequence). V dropped 2 bases and J dropped 1 base, with 12 bases sitting between them. CDR3 length: 15 residues. CDR3 sequence reads: CSARPRGLSNQPQHF. As DNA, the CDR3 is TGCAGTGCTAGACCGAGGGGACTGAGCAATCAGCCCCAGCATTTT.

This clonotype was observed a few times. The rearrangement links TRBV9 to TRBJ1-1; 9 bases fit TRBD1. V gave up 1 base and J gave up 4 bases; unmatched junction bases: 2. The CDR3 runs 14 residues. CDR1 is SGDLS, CDR2 YYNGEE, per germline. The CDR3 is CASSVLTGGTEAFF. Here the CDR3 DNA reads TGTGCCAGCAGCGTATTGACAGGGGGCACTGAAGCTTTCTTT. Combining the CDR3 with reference TRBV9 and TRBJ1-1 gives the whole variable domain DSGVTQTPKHLITATGQRVTLRCSPRSGDLSVYWYQQSLDQGLQFLIQYYNGEERAKGNILERFSAQQFPDLHSELNLSSLELGDSALYFCASSVLTGGTEAFFGQGTRLTVV.

This clonotype came up a few times. The V and J genes are TRBV20-1 and TRBJ2-7, with D hard to call. Germline CDR1 and CDR2: DFQATT and SNEGSKA (reference sequence). This CDR3 has 13 amino acids. V dropped 3 bases and J dropped 2 bases, with 11 bases sitting between them. In nucleotides, the CDR3 is TGCAGTGCTAGTATTCCCAACGCCTACGAGCAGTACTTC. Amino acids: CSASIPNAYEQYF.

The table lists this clonotype with many counts. V is TRBV18 and J is TRBJ2-5, with a weak D call TRBD1 (6 bases). This CDR3 spans 13 amino acids. The germline V and J ends were trimmed by 2 bases and 3 bases, with 7 bases remaining between them. Germline CDR1 is KGHSH and CDR2 is LQKENI. In DNA form, the CDR3 reads TGTGCCAGCTCACCAGGACAGAAAGAGACCCAGTACTTC. It translates to CASSPGQKETQYF.

The DNA of the CDR3 is TGTGCCAGTAGTATCATTTGGGACGGTTCCAGTACGGCCAAAAACATTCAGTACTTC. Its translation: CASSIIWDGSSTAKNIQYF. The gene calls are TRBV19 and TRBJ2-4; the D call may be TRBD1 or TRBD2 (5 bases each). Trimming took 3 bases from V and 1 from J, leaving 22 bases between them. CDR1 and CDR2 from the germline V gene are LNHDA and SQIVND (reference sequence). The length of the CDR3 is 19 residues.

This chain uses TRBV19 with TRBJ2-6; D gene unclear. This CDR3 is built from 15 residues. The germline gives CDR1 LNHDA, CDR2 SQIVND (reference sequence). V lost 6 bases and J 1 base, leaving 10 bases between the germline ends. The CDR3: CASRPRVSGANVLTF. The CDR3 bases are TGTGCCAGTAGACCAAGGGTTTCTGGGGCCAACGTCCTGACTTTC.

The rearrangement uses TRBV19 and TRBJ2-1, with 10 nucleotides matching TRBD2. Per the germline V gene, CDR1 is LNHDA and CDR2 is SQIVND (reference sequence). With 7 bases clipped from V and 0 bases from J, the junction kept 6 bases outside the gene matches. The CDR3 sequence is 16 residues long. The CDR3 sequence: CASTPTSGASYNEQFF. The CDR3 DNA follows: TGTGCCAGTACCCCAACTAGCGGGGCCTCCTACAATGAGCAGTTCTTC.

The chain recombines TRBV20-1 with TRBJ2-5, with TRBD2 identical over 9 bases. The CDR3 loop spans 16 amino acids. Germline values: CDR1 DFQATT, CDR2 SNEGSKA (reference sequence). The ends lost 3 bases at V and 4 bases at J; junction bases unmatched: 12. The CDR3 reads CSASSGALAGRETQYF. CDR3 in DNA: TGCAGTGCTAGCTCCGGGGCCCTAGCGGGACGAGAGACCCAGTACTTC.

This clonotype occurred a few times. The chain employs TRBV28 and TRBJ2-7, with TRBD1 matching 9 bases. The CDR3 loop spans 14 amino acids. Per germline, CDR1 MDHEN and CDR2 SYDVKM. V shed 6 bases and J 0 bases; nucleotides not matched to a gene: 3. Here the CDR3 reads CASSTGGSSYEQYF. The CDR3 bases are TGTGCCAGCAGCACAGGGGGCAGCTCCTACGAGCAGTACTTC.